Following are 15 T cell receptor beta chains from one sample sequenced in a study of CD8+ T cells in alopecia areata. Once RNA had been extracted, it was reverse transcribed into cDNA to act as the sequencing template. This table comes from immunoSEQ multiplex PCR, and its TCRdb copy is limited to in-frame clones, with some not included. Among about 250,000 clones listed, 60% were seen once. Documented treatment: oral pan-JAK inhibitor, 5-10 mg twice daily. The input for sequencing was CD4+ T cells sorted from blood, taken between weeks 51 and 52, from a patient treated with tofacitinib. All receptors derive from a human donor with alopecia areata.

The chain is built from TRBV28 and TRBJ2-6, with D tentatively TRBD1 (6 bases). The CDR3 runs 15 residues. Trimming shortened V by 8 bases and J by 3 bases, and 14 bases separated the two germline ends. The germline CDR1 and CDR2 sequences are MDHEN and SYDVKM. The chain's CDR3 is CASGGPLDGANVLTF. In DNA form, the CDR3 reads TGTGCCAGCGGGGGCCCCCTGGATGGGGCCAACGTCCTGACTTTC.

The gene calls are TRBV19 and TRBJ2-2, with 10 positions matching TRBD1. The V gene end was trimmed by 9 bases and the J gene end by 7 bases; junction bases not matched to a gene: 5. The CDR3 totals 13 residues. Germline assignment: CDR1 LNHDA and CDR2 SQIVND (reference sequence). The CDR3 nucleotides read TGTGCCAGCGGGACAGGGGATAACGGGGAGCTGTTTTTT. Its translation is CASGTGDNGELFF.

The rearrangement joins TRBV30 to TRBJ2-2; possibly TRBD2 for D (5 bases). This CDR3 spans 14 amino acids. The V gene lost 2 bases and the J gene lost 6 bases, with 13 bases spanning the gap. The V gene's germline CDR1 is GTSNPN and CDR2 SVGIG (reference sequence). The CDR3 loop reads CAWSLGLNAGELFF. CDR3 bases: TGTGCCTGGAGTCTCGGACTCAATGCCGGGGAGCTGTTTTTT.

The chain recombines TRBV5-6 with TRBJ2-3; D unclear. The ends were cut back, 1 base at V and 5 bases at J, with 5 bases in the middle. CDR1 SGHDT and CDR2 YYEEEE come from the germline V gene. The CDR3 extends over 12 amino acids. The CDR3 bases are TGTGCCAGCAGCTTGCCTTTAGATACGCAGTATTTT. It specifies CASSLPLDTQYF. Full variable domain (missing parts from reference TRBV5-6 and TRBJ2-3): DAGVTQSPTHLIKTRGQQVTLRCSPKSGHDTVSWYQQALGQGPQFIFQYYEEEERQRGNFPDRFSGHQFPNYSSELNVNALLLGDSALYLCASSLPLDTQYFGPGTRLTVL.

CDR3 loop: CSVGTSEQYF. Here the CDR3 DNA reads TGCAGCGTTGGAACCTCCGAGCAGTACTTC. The chain recombines TRBV29-1 with TRBJ2-7, with D unclear. CDR1 SQVTM and CDR2 ANQGSEA come from the germline V gene. The CDR3 loop spans 10 amino acids. V was pared by 4 bases and J by 6 bases, with 7 bases between.

The J gene is TRBJ1-1, the V gene TRBV6-6; tentative D call: TRBD1 (5 bases). Between the trimmed V and J ends, which lost 7 bases and 5 bases, there was a span of 8 bases. Germline-derived CDR1 and CDR2 are MNHNY and SVGAGI (reference sequence). The CDR3 covers 11 residues. CDR3 amino acids: CASKKGTEAFF. The CDR3 DNA reads TGTGCCAGCAAGAAGGGGACTGAAGCTTTCTTT.

This clone was picked up one time. The chain uses TRBV29-1 and TRBJ2-1; D is perhaps TRBD1 (6 bases). V lost 7 bases and J lost 7, with 11 bases in between. The CDR3 spans 11 residues. Germline assignment: CDR1 SQVTM and CDR2 ANQGSEA. The CDR3 region is CSGGPGNEQFF. CDR3 DNA: TGCAGCGGGGGGCCGGGAAATGAGCAGTTCTTC.

The chain links TRBV25-1 to TRBJ1-1, with 7 bases identical to TRBD1. The CDR3 covers 13 residues. J gave up 6 bases and V 6 bases, and 7 bases lay outside the gene matches. CDR1 and CDR2 from the germline V gene are MGHDK and SYGVNS. The chain's CDR3 is CASSGTAWSEAFF. CDR3 nucleotides: TGTGCCAGCAGCGGGACAGCCTGGTCTGAAGCTTTCTTT.

This chain joins TRBV30 and TRBJ2-5, with 10 bases fitting TRBD2. This CDR3 comprises 17 residues. Germline assignment: CDR1 GTSNPN and CDR2 SVGIG (reference sequence). With 3 bases clipped from V and 6 bases from J, the junction kept 16 bases outside the gene matches. The CDR3 is CAWSSGPAGGLRKTQYF. The CDR3 bases are TGTGCCTGGAGCTCCGGCCCAGCGGGGGGGCTTCGAAAGACCCAGTACTTC.

This clone was found a few times. The V and J genes are TRBV7-2 and TRBJ2-7, with TRBD2 identical over 10 bases. CDR3 length equals 15 residues. The J segment lost 2 bases and the V segment lost 3 bases, leaving 4 bases of the junction unmatched. CDR1 is SGHTA and CDR2 is FQGNSA in the germline V gene. The CDR3 is CASSFSGLAAYEQYF. The CDR3 DNA sequence: TGTGCCAGCAGCTTCTCAGGACTAGCGGCCTACGAGCAGTACTTC.

This clone has just a few counts. V gene TRBV18 combines with J gene TRBJ2-7; the D is unclear. Germline CDR1 reads KGHSH; CDR2 reads LQKENI. Trimming stripped 0 bases from V and 3 bases from J, with 9 bases between. This CDR3 contains 14 residues. The DNA of the CDR3 is TGTGCCAGCTCACCACCGGGTGGCATCTACGAGCAGTACTTC. It translates to CASSPPGGIYEQYF.

The rearrangement links TRBV5-1 to TRBJ1-5, with a possible D match to TRBD1 (5 bases). Germline V gives CDR1 SGHRS, CDR2 YFSETQ. V lost 0 bases and J 5 bases, leaving 9 bases between the germline ends. This CDR3 spans 14 amino acids. CDR3 DNA: TGCGCCAGCAGCTTGGAAGGGGTGGATCAGCCCCAGCATTTT. Amino acids: CASSLEGVDQPQHF.

The chain has TRBV19 and TRBJ2-3; 10 bases align to TRBD1. Germline values: CDR1 LNHDA, CDR2 SQIVND (reference sequence). The CDR3 is 15 amino acids. J lost 5 bases, V lost 3 bases, and 5 bases had no gene match. CDR3 nucleotide sequence: TGTGCCAGTAGTATCTTCGGACAGGGGGAAGATACGCAGTATTTT. It yields the protein CASSIFGQGEDTQYF.

The CDR3: CTSSHEFKAGGSYEQYF. CDR3 nucleotides: TGCACCAGCAGCCACGAGTTTAAGGCGGGGGGATCCTACGAGCAGTACTTC. The rearrangement joins TRBV1 to TRBJ2-7; the DNA was not used to check the table's D call, TRBD2. TRBV1 is a recognized pseudogene. CDR3 length equals 17 residues.

J is TRBJ2-3 and V is TRBV6-5; 7 bases match TRBD1. The ends lost 6 bases at V and 2 bases at J; junction bases unmatched: 5. The CDR3 is made up of 14 amino acids. CDR1 is MNHEY, CDR2 SVGAGI, per germline. The CDR3 DNA reads as TGTGCCAGCAGCCCGGGACAGAACACAGATACGCAGTATTTT. Translating it yields CASSPGQNTDTQYF.